This is a list of T cell receptor beta chains from one sample in a study of T cells in Graves' hyperthyroidism and ophthalmopathy. Each CDR3 protein is one row after TCRdb ran MiXCR on the multiplex PCR reads. The sample yields 540,000 or so distinct CDR3 sequences, around 16% seen once. The material sequenced was blood. The receptors shown here come from a woman in her 30s with Graves' hyperthyroidism. CDR3s include the opening cysteine and the closing phenylalanine or tryptophan. A D gene is named only where the DNA matches it firmly. Only some rows state a clone size, as once, few, many or a class for expanded clones.

>many|TRBD2|TRBV6-6|TRBJ2-1
CASSYGAAGGLLNEQFF
TGTGCCAGCAGTTACGGGGCGGCGGGAGGTCTCCTCAATGAGCAGTTCTTC
>few|NA|TRBV5-4|TRBJ1-2
CASSTRARDGYTF
TGTGCCAGCAGCACCCGAGCGAGGGATGGCTACACCTTC
>NA|NA|TRBV28|TRBJ1-5
CASKGGSNQPQHF
TGTGCCAGCAAGGGGGGAAGCAATCAGCCCCAGCATTTT
>once|TRBD1|TRBV29-1|TRBJ2-5
CSGGTGGQETQYF
TGCAGCGGGGGGACAGGGGGCCAAGAGACCCAGTACTTC
>few|TRBD2|TRBV5-5|TRBJ2-5
CASTAGGQETQYF
TGTGCCAGCACTGCGGGGGGCCAAGAGACCCAGTACTTC
>NA|TRBD2|TRBV19|TRBJ2-1
CASSMSGLAGGPSSYNEQFF
TGTGCCAGTAGTATGTCCGGGCTAGCGGGAGGGCCAAGCTCCTACAATGAGCAGTTCTTC
>many|NA|TRBV15|TRBJ2-7
CATSRVGSTYEQYF
TGTGCCACCAGCAGAGTTGGGAGTACCTACGAGCAGTACTTC
>NA|TRBD2|TRBV9|TRBJ2-1
CASSRLANSYNEQFF
TGTGCCAGCAGTAGACTAGCGAACTCCTACAATGAGCAGTTCTTC
>few|NA|TRBV7-2|TRBJ1-4
CASSLGVTNEKLFF
TGTGCCAGCAGCTTAGGGGTGACTAATGAAAAACTGTTTTTT
>few|NA|TRBV20-1|TRBJ1-5
CSARDPGDRVQPQHF
TGCAGTGCTAGAGATCCCGGGGATAGAGTCCAGCCCCAGCATTTT
>many|TRBD2|TRBV11-2|TRBJ2-2
CASSLVSTSGRTGELFF
TGTGCCAGCAGCTTAGTATCTACTAGCGGGAGGACCGGGGAGCTGTTTTTT
>many|NA|TRBV6-2/TRBV6-3|TRBJ1-1
CASRPPGREAFF
TGTGCCAGCAGACCCCCGGGACGGGAAGCTTTCTTT
>NA|NA|TRBV12-3/TRBV12-4|TRBJ1-4
CASSGDAVRGLFF
TGTGCCAGCAGTGGGGACGCCGTTAGGGGACTGTTTTTT
>few|NA|TRBV4-2|TRBJ1-2
CASSQEFGPGYGYTF
NA
>many|NA|TRBV18|TRBJ1-4
CASSLHSATNEKLFF
TGTGCCAGCTCACTCCACAGCGCAACTAATGAAAAACTGTTTTTT
>few|NA|TRBV27|TRBJ2-1
CASSLDVAYNEQFF
TGTGCCAGCAGTCTAGACGTGGCTTACAATGAGCAGTTCTTC
>NA|TRBD1|TRBV24-1|TRBJ1-1
CATSDFRGIAFF
TGTGCCACCAGTGATTTCAGGGGGATCGCTTTCTTT
>NA|NA|TRBV6-5|TRBJ2-3
CASSYRGHITDTQYF
TGTGCCAGCAGTTACCGCGGACACATCACAGATACGCAGTATTTT
>many|NA|TRBV30|TRBJ2-7
CAWSVTDSYEQYF
TGTGCCTGGAGTGTGACCGATTCCTACGAGCAGTACTTC
>many|NA|TRBV20-1|TRBJ2-7
CSARDWGTGKPFADYEQYF
TGCAGTGCTAGAGATTGGGGGACCGGTAAGCCGTTCGCTGATTACGAGCAGTACTTC
>NA|TRBD2|TRBV11-2|TRBJ2-2
CASSALAGYLGELFF
TGTGCCAGCAGCGCACTAGCGGGATATCTTGGGGAGCTGTTTTTT
>many|TRBD1|TRBV20-1|TRBJ1-1
CSARPGGWNTEAFF
TGCAGTGCTAGGCCAGGGGGCTGGAACACTGAAGCTTTCTTT
>many|NA|TRBV20-1|TRBJ2-7
CSAREGHGPYEQYF
TGCAGTGCTAGAGAGGGGCATGGCCCCTACGAGCAGTACTTC
>many|NA|TRBV3-1|TRBJ2-7
CASSQDGYEQYF
TGTGCCAGCAGCCAAGATGGCTACGAGCAGTACTTC
>many|NA|TRBV30|TRBJ1-1
CAWRPRDWSGNTEAFF
TGTGCCTGGAGGCCCAGGGATTGGTCGGGCAACACTGAAGCTTTCTTT
>NA|TRBD2|TRBV19|TRBJ2-2
CASSIWPSGSSTGELFF
TGTGCCAGTAGTATTTGGCCTAGCGGGAGTTCTACCGGGGAGCTGTTTTTT
>many|NA|TRBV5-1|TRBJ1-3
CASSWTEQNLSGNTIYF
TGCGCCAGCAGCTGGACAGAGCAGAACCTCTCTGGAAACACCATATATTTT
>many|TRBD1|TRBV28|TRBJ2-1
CASSFVKGQGTPSSYNEQFF
TGTGCCAGCAGTTTTGTTAAGGGACAGGGGACCCCTAGCTCCTACAATGAGCAGTTCTTC
>few|NA|TRBV6-6|TRBJ1-1
CASSYVDNTEAFF
TGTGCCAGCAGTTACGTTGACAACACTGAAGCTTTCTTT
>few|TRBD2|TRBV29-1|TRBJ2-3
CSGSRGGGTDTQYF
TGCAGCGGCTCCCGGGGAGGGGGCACAGATACGCAGTATTTT
>many|TRBD2|TRBV5-1|TRBJ2-3
CASSLGSSGSTDTQYF
TGCGCCAGCAGCTTGGGTTCTAGCGGCAGCACAGATACGCAGTATTTT
>NA|TRBD2|TRBV2|TRBJ2-1
CASSPRVLGTSGYNEQFF
TGTGCCAGCTCACCGAGGGTCCTCGGGACTAGCGGCTACAATGAGCAGTTCTTC
>few|NA|TRBV7-2|TRBJ2-7
CASSQGGYTQRNEQYF
TGTGCCAGCAGCCAAGGAGGTTACACTCAAAGGAACGAGCAGTACTTC
>many|NA|TRBV24-1|TRBJ1-5
CATADSWGNQPQHF
TGTGCCACCGCGGATAGTTGGGGCAATCAGCCCCAGCATTTT
>many|NA|TRBV7-2|TRBJ2-5
CASSPPPGLGETQYF
TGTGCCAGCAGCCCCCCCCCGGGGTTGGGGGAGACCCAGTACTTC
>many|TRBD2|TRBV7-8|TRBJ2-5
CASSSLAGDRTQYF
TGTGCCAGCAGCTCTCTAGCGGGAGATAGGACCCAGTACTTC
>few|TRBD2|TRBV7-6|TRBJ2-2
CASSILTSGVPTNTGELFF
TGTGCCAGCAGCATACTCACTAGCGGGGTCCCGACGAACACCGGGGAGCTGTTTTTT
>many|TRBD1|TRBV12-3/TRBV12-4|TRBJ2-2
CASSPKDRGLSGELFF
TGTGCCAGCAGTCCCAAGGACAGGGGGCTTAGCGGGGAGCTGTTTTTT
>many|NA|TRBV2|TRBJ1-1
CASSVLAEAFF
TGTGCCAGCAGTGTGTTGGCTGAAGCTTTCTTT
>many|TRBD2|TRBV13|TRBJ2-3
CASSDARGRADTQYF
TGTGCCAGCAGCGACGCCCGCGGGAGGGCAGATACGCAGTATTTT
>many|TRBD1|TRBV5-1|TRBJ1-2
CASSLAPRQGGLYGYTF
TGCGCCAGCAGCTTGGCCCCCAGACAGGGGGGACTCTATGGCTACACCTTC
>NA|NA|TRBV20-1|TRBJ2-4
CSAKHTVAKNIQYF
TGCAGTGCTAAACACACCGTAGCCAAAAACATTCAGTACTTC
>many|NA|TRBV30|TRBJ1-5
CAWTSVEGQPQHF
TGTGCCTGGACCTCGGTAGAAGGACAGCCCCAGCATTTT
>many|NA|TRBV10-3|TRBJ2-7
CAISMQFGSYEQYF
TGTGCCATCAGTATGCAGTTCGGATCCTACGAGCAGTACTTC
>many|NA|TRBV11-2|TRBJ2-7
CASSRPTGFEEQYF
TGTGCCAGCAGCAGGCCCACGGGCTTCGAGGAGCAGTACTTC